The 16 T cell receptor beta chains given below trace back to one sample, sequenced in a study of OX40 agonist ivuxolimab in advanced cancers. Library construction relied on the immunoSEQ multiplex PCR assay. TCRdb mirrors the immuneACCESS table, restricted to in-frame sequences. Some clones are absent from its copies; in checked studies, under half trace to an unresolved V gene, and the reason for the others is unknown. The sample profile shows 55,000 to 75,000 clones; over 80% of them were found once. The ten largest clones take up 3.5% to 4% of the sample. The sequencing used CD4+ or CD8+ T cells sorted from blood, collected in a trial of the OX40 agonist ivuxolimab. The receptors here all came from an adult with an advanced solid tumor such as melanoma, head and neck, liver or kidney cancer.

The CDR3 sequence: CAVRDSLNYGYTF. The CDR3 DNA sequence: TGTGCCGTCCGGGACAGCCTTAACTATGGCTACACCTTC. The chain recombines TRBV6-1 with TRBJ1-2; the match to TRBD1 covers 7 bases. This CDR3 has 13 amino acids. Per the germline V gene, CDR1 is MNHNS and CDR2 is SASEGT. The ends lost 11 bases at V and 1 base at J; junction bases unmatched: 7.

A few counts support this clone. The V and J genes are TRBV6-5 and TRBJ2-2; 7 bases agree with TRBD1. Germline V lookup: CDR1 MNHEY, CDR2 SVGAGI. There are 15 residues in the CDR3. Unmatched junction bases numbered 6, after V lost 6 bases and J lost 2 bases. CDR3 loop: CASRTRDRNTGELFF. CDR3 DNA: TGTGCCAGCAGAACCAGGGACAGAAACACCGGGGAGCTGTTTTTT.

The chain combines TRBV7-6 with TRBJ1-1; 9 bases map to TRBD1. Germline V gene sequence: CDR1 SGHVS, CDR2 FNYEAQ. This CDR3 has 15 residues. The junction had 10 bases not matched to a gene; V was cut back by 5 bases and J by 6 bases. The CDR3 nucleotides read TGTGCCAGCAGCCTAGAGGGACAGGGTCTCTCTGAAGCTTTCTTT. This gives the protein CASSLEGQGLSEAFF.

The chain carries TRBV5-5 and TRBJ2-5; TRBD2 might be the D (6 bases). Trimming stripped 0 bases from V and 5 bases from J, with 14 bases between. The CDR3 consists of 15 residues. In germline, CDR1 is SGHKS, CDR2 YYEKEE (reference sequence). The chain's CDR3 is CASSLVRGLVETQYF. CDR3 nucleotides: TGTGCCAGCAGCTTGGTACGGGGGTTGGTTGAGACCCAGTACTTC.

The chain couples TRBV11-2 to TRBJ2-1; 8 nucleotides match TRBD1. Germline-derived CDR1 and CDR2 are SGHAT and FQNNGV. Losses at the gene ends were 5 bases for V and 3 bases for J; bases not matched to a gene: 9. The CDR3 is 16 amino acids. The CDR3 is CASSPIGQGFYNEQFF. CDR3 DNA sequence: TGTGCCAGCAGCCCAATCGGACAGGGCTTCTACAATGAGCAGTTCTTC. Full variable domain (remainder filled in from reference TRBV11-2 and TRBJ2-1): EAGVAQSPRYKIIEKRQSVAFWCNPISGHATLYWYQQILGQGPKLLIQFQNNGVVDDSQLPKDRFSAERLKGVDSTLKIQPAKLEDSAVYLCASSPIGQGFYNEQFFGPGTRLTVL.

The V and J genes are TRBV5-1 and TRBJ1-5; D is ambiguous. This CDR3 is built from 15 residues. The V end lost 4 bases, the J end lost 1 base, and 12 bases lay between the germline ends. Germline CDR1 SGHRS, CDR2 YFSETQ. The CDR3 protein is CASSDGTASNQPQHF. Here the CDR3 DNA reads TGCGCCAGCAGCGACGGTACGGCGAGCAATCAGCCCCAGCATTTT.

The chain recombines TRBV19 with TRBJ2-7; unclear D gene. CDR1 is LNHDA, CDR2 SQIVND, per germline (reference sequence). The CDR3 is 13 amino acids. The germline V and J ends were trimmed by 5 bases and 3 bases, with 11 bases remaining between them. DNA of the CDR3: TGTGCCAGTAGTCAAGCTGGGATCTACGAGCAGTACTTC. It is translated as CASSQAGIYEQYF.

The chain uses TRBV19 and TRBJ2-1; 9 nucleotides line up with TRBD1. The CDR3 has 15 residues. Germline values: CDR1 LNHDA, CDR2 SQIVND (reference sequence). V shed 3 bases, J shed 2 bases, and the junction held 2 bases outside the gene matches. CDR3 sequence: CASSIYRGPYNEQFF. The CDR3, as DNA: TGTGCCAGTAGTATTTACAGGGGGCCCTACAATGAGCAGTTCTTC.

CDR3 DNA sequence: TGCGCCAGCAGCTTGTTGGGGGGAGAGGGCGGTGAGCAGTTCTTC. This codes for CASSLLGGEGGEQFF. This chain connects TRBV5-1 to TRBJ2-1, with D possibly being TRBD2 (6 bases). Trimming removed 1 base from V and 9 bases from J, with 17 bases in between. This CDR3 region has 15 residues. Germline V CDR1 and CDR2: SGHRS, YFSETQ.

V usage is TRBV6-1 and J usage is TRBJ1-2; tentatively, D is TRBD1 (6 bases). The CDR3 extends over 14 amino acids. With 6 bases removed from V and 4 bases from J, the gap between germline ends came to 15 bases. Germline CDR1 reads MNHNS; CDR2 reads SASEGT. The CDR3 loop is CASSPGGQVYGYTF. The CDR3 region has the DNA TGTGCCAGCAGCCCGGGGGGGCAGGTCTATGGCTACACCTTC.

The chain combines TRBV7-2 with TRBJ1-5, with D unresolved. V lost 1 base to trimming and J lost 7 bases, with 11 bases between them. The germline V gene encodes CDR1 SGHTA and CDR2 FQGNSA. This CDR3 is built from 14 residues. This chain's CDR3 is CASSLGTMGQPQHF. The DNA of the CDR3 is TGTGCCAGCAGCTTAGGGACCATGGGGCAGCCCCAGCATTTT.

This clone was recorded only once. The CDR3 DNA is TGTGCCAGTAGTCCCACAGCTTATAGCAATCAGCCCCAGCATTTT. It codes for CASSPTAYSNQPQHF. The chain joins TRBV19 to TRBJ1-5; D is unclear. There are 15 residues in the CDR3. V gave up 5 bases and J gave up 0 bases, with 11 bases separating them. Germline CDR1 reads LNHDA; CDR2 reads SQIVND (reference sequence).

The chain couples TRBV7-9 to TRBJ2-2; the match to TRBD2 covers 8 bases. V gave up 5 bases and J gave up 3 bases; unmatched junction bases: 8. In germline, CDR1 is SEHNR, CDR2 FQNEAQ (reference sequence). The CDR3 runs 16 residues. As DNA, the CDR3 is TGTGCCAGCAGCCCTCCGGGAGGGGCTGACACCGGGGAGCTGTTTTTT. Protein: CASSPPGGADTGELFF. The full variable domain, its missing parts supplied by reference TRBV7-9 and TRBJ2-2, is DTGVSQNPRHKITKRGQNVTFRCDPISEHNRLYWYRQTLGQGPEFLTYFQNEAQLEKSRLLSDRFSAERPKGSFSTLEIQRTEQGDSAMYLCASSPPGGADTGELFFGEGSRLTVL.

CDR3 residues: CASSPGGDEQFF. CDR3 bases: TGCGCCAGCAGCCCCGGGGGGGATGAGCAGTTCTTC. The chain combines TRBV4-1 with TRBJ2-1, with 8 bases that match TRBD2. Germline V gene sequence: CDR1 MGHRA, CDR2 YSYEKL. J lost 8 bases, V lost 4 bases, and 1 base had no gene match. The CDR3 is 12 residues long.

The chain recombines TRBV13 with TRBJ2-3, with 10 bases aligning to TRBD2. This CDR3 region has 17 residues. The germline V gene encodes CDR1 PRHDT and CDR2 FYEKMQ (reference sequence). With 5 bases clipped from V and 3 bases from J, the junction kept 11 bases outside the gene matches. The DNA of the CDR3 is TGTGCCAGCAGCCCCACCTCTAGCGGGAGAGGGACAGATACGCAGTATTTT. It translates to CASSPTSSGRGTDTQYF.

The chain joins TRBV6-6 to TRBJ2-2, with D possibly called TRBD1 or TRBD2 (6 bases each). Trimming cost V 4 bases and J 7 bases, with 19 bases left between them. Germline assignment: CDR1 MNHNY and CDR2 SVGAGI (reference sequence). CDR3 length: 16 amino acids. The CDR3 sequence is CASSWGTDYRDGELFF. The CDR3 DNA reads TGTGCCAGCAGTTGGGGGACGGACTACAGGGACGGGGAGCTGTTTTTT.